Following are 11 T cell receptor beta chains from one sample sequenced in a study of blood T cell repertoires in COVID-19. Only in-frame clones appear in the TCRdb table, and some are missing; sequencing was by immunoSEQ multiplex PCR. Of roughly 250,000 clones detected, roughly three quarters appear once; the ten largest clones hold 4%. Material for sequencing was peripheral blood. These receptors were obtained from a middle-aged woman with active or convalescent COVID-19.

The CDR3 region has the DNA TGTGCCAGCAGTTTGTCGGGTTTGGGTACGGTTTCACCCCTCCACTTT. Protein: CASSLSGLGTVSPLHF. This chain connects TRBV27 to TRBJ1-6; D remains ambiguous. CDR1 MNHEY and CDR2 SMNVEV come from the germline V gene (reference sequence). The CDR3 is made up of 16 amino acids. Trimming shortened V by 3 bases and J by 9 bases, and 18 bases separated the two germline ends.

The rearrangement uses TRBV5-1 and TRBJ2-5; D gene ambiguous. V was pared by 0 bases and J by 1 base, with 10 bases between. The germline V gene has CDR1 SGHRS and CDR2 YFSETQ. The CDR3 spans 15 residues. In DNA, the CDR3 is TGCGCCAGCAGCTTGGGTGCCAGCGCCCAAGAGACCCAGTACTTC. It is translated as CASSLGASAQETQYF. Variable domain in full (rest from reference TRBV5-1 and TRBJ2-5): KAGVTQTPRYLIKTRGQQVTLSCSPISGHRSVSWYQQTPGQGLQFLFEYFSETQRNKGNFPGRFSGRQFSNSRSEMNVSTLELGDSALYLCASSLGASAQETQYFGPGTRLLVL.

This chain links TRBV5-1 with TRBJ2-7; 8 bases fit TRBD1. V was pared by 2 bases and J by 3 bases, with 4 bases of the junction left unmatched. Germline values: CDR1 SGHRS, CDR2 YFSETQ. There are 14 residues in the CDR3. CDR3 sequence reads: CASSLDRGSYEQYF. The CDR3, as DNA: TGCGCCAGCAGCTTAGACAGGGGAAGCTACGAGCAGTACTTC.

The chain employs TRBV27 and TRBJ2-6, with 8 bases matching TRBD2. This CDR3 region has 18 residues. Germline CDR1 is MNHEY and CDR2 is SMNVEV (reference sequence). The V and J ends lost 3 bases and 0 bases, in that order; junction bases with no gene match: 7. CDR3 loop: CASSFAGGRSSGANVLTF. CDR3 nucleotides: TGTGCCAGCAGTTTTGCGGGGGGCAGAAGCTCTGGGGCCAACGTCCTGACTTTC.

This chain uses TRBV5-1 with TRBJ1-1; TRBD1 matches at 8 bases. Trimming took 5 bases from V and 5 from J; bases not matched to a gene: 8. Germline V CDR1 and CDR2: SGHRS, YFSETQ. The CDR3 is 14 amino acids. The chain's CDR3 is CASRTDRGVTEAFF. In nucleotides, the CDR3 is TGCGCCAGCAGAACCGACAGGGGTGTTACTGAAGCTTTCTTT.

The chain employs TRBV5-1 and TRBJ2-2; the D is unclear. CDR1 SGHRS and CDR2 YFSETQ come from the germline V gene. Trimming shortened V by 2 bases and J by 0 bases, and 11 bases separated the two germline ends. The CDR3 is 16 amino acids. The CDR3 DNA is TGCGCCAGCAGCTTTTATACAGATTCGAACACCGGGGAGCTGTTTTTT. Residues: CASSFYTDSNTGELFF.

This sequence joins TRBV30 and TRBJ1-1; 8 bases fit TRBD1. J was trimmed by 3 bases and V by 1 base; bases with no gene match: 7. Germline V gene lookup returns CDR1 GTSNPN and CDR2 SVGIG (reference sequence). The CDR3 spans 15 residues. CDR3 DNA sequence: TGTGCCTGGAGTGCCGACAGGGGCCCCCACACTGAAGCTTTCTTT. Protein: CAWSADRGPHTEAFF.

The rearrangement links TRBV6-2 or TRBV6-3 to TRBJ2-3, with 7 positions matching TRBD2. Germline lookup yields CDR1 MNHEY and CDR2 SVGEGT. The CDR3 runs 16 residues. V lost 2 bases, J lost 0 bases, and 5 bases stayed unmatched. CDR3 in amino acids: CASSYVRGRSTDTQYF. CDR3 nucleotide sequence: TGTGCCAGCAGTTACGTGCGGGGGAGAAGCACAGATACGCAGTATTTT.

The V and J genes are TRBV7-2 and TRBJ1-1; no definite D call. Trimming left V 3 bases short and J 3 bases short, with 11 bases between. The CDR3 loop spans 14 amino acids. Germline V gene lookup returns CDR1 SGHTA and CDR2 FQGNSA. CDR3 coding DNA: TGTGCCAGCAGCTTCAGCCTACGGGACACTGAAGCTTTCTTT. Translating it yields CASSFSLRDTEAFF.

The sample holds one count of this clone. This sequence joins TRBV5-4 and TRBJ1-6, with 7 bases lining up with TRBD1. V dropped 0 bases and J dropped 6; count of bases not matched to a gene: 6. The CDR3 is 16 amino acids. The V gene's germline CDR1 is SGHNT and CDR2 YYREEE (reference sequence). The CDR3 DNA is TGTGCCAGCAGCTTGGGGGGACAGAGGGTTAATTCACCCCTCCACTTT. It encodes CASSLGGQRVNSPLHF. Using reference TRBV5-4 and TRBJ1-6 for the parts outside the CDR3, the full variable domain is ETGVTQSPTHLIKTRGQQVTLRCSSQSGHNTVSWYQQALGQGPQFIFQYYREEENGRGNFPPRFSGLQFPNYSSELNVNALELDDSALYLCASSLGGQRVNSPLHFGNGTRLTVT.

The rearrangement uses TRBV19 and TRBJ1-6; 7 positions agree with TRBD1. Germline trimming cut 6 bases from V and 0 bases from J; bases unmatched to any gene: 8. CDR1 and CDR2 (germline): LNHDA, SQIVND (reference sequence). The CDR3 is 17 residues long. The CDR3 spells CASSTLQGSSYNSPLHF. CDR3 DNA sequence: TGTGCCAGTAGCACACTACAGGGGAGCTCCTATAATTCACCCCTCCACTTT.